Listed here are 13 T cell receptor beta chains from one sample, sequenced in a study of shared clonotypes between healthy human individuals. TCRdb's copy holds only in-frame clones and misses some; the assay was immunoSEQ multiplex PCR. Of about 380,000 clones listed, 96% are singletons. The specimen was memory CD8+ T cells sorted from blood. The subset is: CD45RO+ cells pooled with CCR7-negative TemRA cells. These receptors were obtained from a man aged 25-40 years in good health.

In its sample, this clone was seen once. The gene calls are TRBV5-1 and TRBJ2-1, with 16 bases aligning to TRBD2. J gave up 2 bases and V 4 bases, and 6 bases lay outside the gene matches. CDR1 SGHRS and CDR2 YFSETQ come from the germline V gene. The CDR3 covers 18 residues. The CDR3 DNA reads as TGCGCCAGCAGCCCGGGGACTAGCGGGAGGGGAACCTACAATGAGCAGTTCTTC. The encoded protein is CASSPGTSGRGTYNEQFF.

This chain joins TRBV28 and TRBJ2-2, with 7 positions matching TRBD2. The length of the CDR3 is 15 residues. Looked up from germline, CDR1 is MDHEN and CDR2 is SYDVKM. V was clipped by 6 bases and J by 7 bases; unmatched bases: 11. The CDR3 loop reads CASRPHKGGNGELFF. CDR3 bases: TGTGCCAGCAGACCCCATAAGGGAGGGAACGGGGAGCTGTTTTTT.

The rearrangement uses TRBV30 and TRBJ2-2; 12 bases are shared with TRBD2. Germline V gene sequence: CDR1 GTSNPN, CDR2 SVGIG (reference sequence). This CDR3 comprises 17 residues. V shed 3 bases and J 3 bases; nucleotides not matched to a gene: 8. CDR3 loop: CAWRGGLAGIHTGELFF. For the CDR3, the DNA is TGTGCCTGGAGGGGAGGACTAGCGGGAATCCACACCGGGGAGCTGTTTTTT.

The gene calls are TRBV12-2 and TRBJ2-7; the table's D call, TRBD2, has no DNA check behind it. TRBV12-2 counts as a pseudogene. The CDR3 runs to 17 residues. This CDR3 reads CASRLVPQKRVAYEQYF. CDR3 coding DNA: TGTGCAAGTCGCTTAGTACCCCAAAAGAGGGTTGCCTACGAGCAGTACTTC.

This rearrangement joins TRBV10-1 to TRBJ1-1; the match to TRBD1 covers 9 bases. CDR1 and CDR2 from the germline V gene are WNHNN and SYGVQD (reference sequence). This CDR3 is built from 14 residues. After removal of 6 bases from V and 1 base from J, the junction contained 3 bases not matched to a gene. The CDR3 sequence: CASRRGQGNTEAFF. The CDR3 nucleotides read TGCGCCAGCAGGAGGGGACAGGGGAACACTGAAGCTTTCTTT.

The gene calls are TRBV30 and TRBJ2-5; tentatively, D is TRBD1 (5 bases). Deletions cut 0 bases from V and 3 bases from J, with 11 bases between. In germline, CDR1 is GTSNPN, CDR2 SVGIG (reference sequence). The CDR3 covers 14 residues. The CDR3 DNA reads TGTGCCTGGAGTGTATGGGGCGTAAAAGAGACCCAGTACTTC. It translates to CAWSVWGVKETQYF.

The rearrangement joins TRBV27 to TRBJ2-6; D gene uncertain. CDR1 MNHEY and CDR2 SMNVEV come from the germline V gene (reference sequence). The CDR3 covers 16 residues. V was trimmed by 3 bases and J by 0 bases, leaving 9 bases between them. CDR3 DNA sequence: TGTGCCAGCAGTTTTGGCAGAAACTCTGGGGCCAACGTCCTGACTTTC. This codes for CASSFGRNSGANVLTF.

This chain uses TRBV4-1 with TRBJ2-7, with 13 positions matching TRBD2. The junction had 10 bases not matched to a gene; V was cut back by 0 bases and J by 5 bases. Germline V gene lookup returns CDR1 MGHRA and CDR2 YSYEKL. CDR3 length equals 18 residues. This chain's CDR3 is CASSQDRGLAGRNDEQYF. CDR3 DNA sequence: TGCGCCAGCAGCCAAGATCGGGGACTAGCGGGGAGGAACGACGAGCAGTACTTC.

This chain uses TRBV2 with TRBJ2-1; weak D call: TRBD2 (5 bases). Germline loops: CDR1 SNHLY, CDR2 FYNNEI. The CDR3 is 19 amino acids. V was shortened by 4 bases and J by 5 bases, with 27 bases between the two germline ends. CDR3 coding DNA: TGTGCCAGCAGTGCCACCGAGGGTAACCCGGCTAGCATCCACAATGAGCAGTTCTTC. Its translation is CASSATEGNPASIHNEQFF.

The gene calls are TRBV28 and TRBJ2-7; D possibly corresponds to TRBD2 (6 bases). V lost 5 bases to trimming and J lost 0 bases, with 14 bases between them. In germline, CDR1 is MDHEN, CDR2 SYDVKM. CDR3 length: 15 residues. In DNA, the CDR3 is TGTGCCAGCAGTCGCCCTAGCGTTATCTCCTACGAGCAGTACTTC. It is translated as CASSRPSVISYEQYF.

The chain uses TRBV7-2 and TRBJ2-7; 11 bases are a match to TRBD2. Per the germline V gene, CDR1 is SGHTA and CDR2 is FQGNSA. The CDR3 spans 16 residues. V shed 5 bases, J shed 0 bases, and the junction held 6 bases outside the gene matches. CDR3 protein: CASSPLLAGDSYEQYF. The DNA of the CDR3 is TGTGCCAGCAGCCCCCTACTAGCGGGAGACTCCTACGAGCAGTACTTC. Full variable domain (remainder filled in from reference TRBV7-2 and TRBJ2-7): GAGVSQSPSNKVTEKGKDVELRCDPISGHTALYWYRQSLGQGLEFLIYFQGNSAPDKSGLPSDRFSAERTGGSVSTLTIQRTQQEDSAVYLCASSPLLAGDSYEQYFGPGTRLTVT.

This clone was detected once. Here the CDR3 reads CASSYSNEQYF. Written as DNA, the CDR3 is TGTGCCAGCAGTTACTCAAACGAGCAGTACTTC. The rearrangement links TRBV6-6 to TRBJ2-7; D call uncertain. The CDR3 sequence is 11 residues long. V lost 0 bases to trimming and J lost 5 bases, with 2 bases between them. Germline-derived CDR1 and CDR2 are MNHNY and SVGAGI (reference sequence).

This chain connects TRBV7-2 to TRBJ2-7; D not resolved. Germline values: CDR1 SGHTA, CDR2 FQGNSA. The CDR3 has 13 residues. V lost 1 base and J 4 bases, leaving 8 bases between the germline ends. The CDR3 sequence is CASSLEVSYEQYF. DNA of the CDR3: TGTGCCAGCAGCTTAGAAGTTAGTTACGAGCAGTACTTC.